The clone carrying this T cell receptor (beta chain) was counted once. The antigen is not known. These data originate in a study of T cell responses to AZD1222 COVID-19 vaccine. The study, taken as a whole, reports: A reported finding is that nearly half of spike-specific TCRs target unmutated variant regions.

TCRdb's copy holds only in-frame clones and misses some; the assay was immunoSEQ multiplex PCR. The sample lists fewer than 120,000 clones, about 90% occurring once. Trimming pared 4 bases from V and 0 bases from J, leaving 13 bases between. CDR3 length: 16 amino acids. Germline lookup yields CDR1 MNHNS and CDR2 SASEGT. The study pooled second doses at about 4 or about 12 weeks. This chain links TRBV6-1 with TRBJ1-3; D perhaps matches TRBD1 (5 bases). The sample was peripheral blood, taken 28 days after the second AZD1222 dose. The TCR originated in an adult who received the AZD1222 COVID-19 vaccine. Here the CDR3 reads CASSVVGGFSGNTIYF. The CDR3 DNA reads as TGTGCCAGCAGTGTTGTGGGGGGTTTCTCTGGAAACACCATATATTTT.